The clone carrying this T cell receptor beta chain appeared a few times. Its antigen is currently unknown. Construction of the TCRbeta library involved unique molecular identifiers. TCRdb used MiXCR to reprocess the PCR reads, holding one entry per CDR3 protein. The repertoire holds fewer than 550,000 distinct CDR3 sequences, 16% seen once, with 25% to 30% in the top ten. The data belong to a study of T-cell reconstitution after alpha-beta-depleted transplantation in children. Study-wide results and caveats: T-cell counts and diversity at one year following transplant were attributed mainly to newly produced T cells.

Trimming left V 2 bases short and J 4 bases short, with 15 bases between. Germline V gene data show CDR1 as SGHTA and CDR2 as FQGNSA. The CDR3 runs 17 residues. V usage is TRBV7-2 and J usage is TRBJ2-6; weak D call: TRBD2 (5 bases). The sample consisted of PBMCs, mostly from graft donor cells, taken 360 days after TCRalphabeta/CD19-depleted stem cell transplant. The sequence was collected from a boy under three years old who had a stem cell transplant for Wiskott-Aldrich syndrome, so the T cells may come from the graft donor. The CDR3 coding sequence is TGTGCCAGCAGCTTAAGGGCGGAGGCATCCGGGGCCAACGTCCTGACTTTC. Its protein is CASSLRAEASGANVLTF.